The present entry profiles one T cell receptor beta chain with its context. This sample also contains other DNA sequences that code for the same CDR3. CD8 cells regarded as naive lacked CD45RO, were positively chosen for CCR7, and omitted terminally differentiated effector memory CD45RA+ cells. Germline V gives CDR1 MNHNS, CDR2 SASEGT. The ends were cut back, 1 base at V and 4 bases at J, with 10 bases in the middle. This CDR3 region has 14 residues. In the authors' workflow: There were no quality scores in the junction-only immunoSEQ sequences, so filtering differed. Only in-frame clones appear in the TCRdb table, and some are missing; sequencing was by immunoSEQ multiplex PCR. V, J and clone size reflect that table, while D and trimming were determined from the DNA. The table includes millions of clones, roughly 95% detected once. The data derive from a study of shared clonotypes between healthy human individuals. Study-wide context: Donor composition was two women and a few men, aged 18 to 49.

This receptor was obtained from a man between 18 and 29 years old in good health. The genes are TRBV6-1 and TRBJ1-2; possible D gene TRBD1, 5 bases. The sequenced sample was naive CD8+ T cells sorted from blood. The CDR3 nucleotides read TGTGCCAGCAGTGAAGGGCAGGGTGGCTATGGCTACACCTTC. Its translation is CASSEGQGGYGYTF.